These T cell receptor beta chains were read from a single sample in a study of beta chain features in type 1 diabetes. This table comes from immunoSEQ multiplex PCR, and its TCRdb copy is limited to in-frame clones, with some not included. The sample holds over 700,000 clones; roughly 16% are singletons and the top ten take 0.023%. Sequencing was done on a sample of naive CD4+ T cells from blood. These receptors were collected from a woman aged 18-29 years in good health. The CDR3 runs from the conserved cysteine through the conserved F or W. The D gene is left open where the match is weak. Clone size is shown for a subset of rows, as once, few, many or a class of expanded clone.

size	D	V	J	DNA	CDR3
NA	TRBD1	TRBV11-2	TRBJ2-1	TGTGCCAGCAGCTTGAGGAGACAGGGTTACAATGAGCAGTTCTTC	CASSLRRQGYNEQFF
once	NA	TRBV23-1	TRBJ1-2	TGCGCCAGCAGCCGGGACATCGGGCTTGGCTACACCTTC	CASSRDIGLGYTF
few	TRBD1	TRBV2	TRBJ2-5	TGTGCCAGCAGCGTCAGCGACAGGGAAGAGACCCAGTACTTC	CASSVSDREETQYF
NA	TRBD1	TRBV5-6	TRBJ2-3	TGTGCCAGCAGCTTGGGGCTGTACAGGGGAACAGATACGCAGTATTTT	CASSLGLYRGTDTQYF
NA	TRBD2	TRBV9	TRBJ2-7	TGTGCCAGCAGCGTAGGAGGACTAGCGGGGACCTACGAGCAGTACTTC	CASSVGGLAGTYEQYF
few	NA	TRBV14	TRBJ2-3	TGTGCCAGCAGGGGCCATGCTGCAGATACGCAGTATTTT	CASRGHAADTQYF
NA	NA	TRBV28	TRBJ1-1	TGTGCCAGCAGCCGTACAGGGGAAGCTTTCTTT	CASSRTGEAFF
NA	NA	TRBV28	TRBJ2-3	TGTGCCAGCAGTTTAATGGTCCACACAGATACGCAGTATTTT	CASSLMVHTDTQYF
NA	NA	TRBV2	TRBJ2-7	TGTGCCAGCAGTGGGTTGACCTCTGAGCAGTACTTC	CASSGLTSEQYF
NA	TRBD2	TRBV6-5	TRBJ2-1	TGTGCCAGCAGTTACTCCGGGACTAGCGGGAGAGGCGAGCAGTTCTTC	CASSYSGTSGRGEQFF
few	NA	TRBV25-1	TRBJ1-4	TGTGCCAGCAGCCCCTTCCCCCCGGAGAATGAAAAACTGTTTTTT	CASSPFPPENEKLFF
NA	NA	TRBV9	TRBJ1-4	TGTGCCAGCAGCGGACCGAGGTATGAAAAACTGTTTTTT	CASSGPRYEKLFF
few	NA	TRBV6-5	TRBJ2-2	TGTGCCAGCAGTTACTCGTTACAAAGCACCGGGGAGCTGTTTTTT	CASSYSLQSTGELFF
few	NA	TRBV10-3	TRBJ2-7	TGTGCCATCAGGGACCCAGCCACTTACGAGCAGTACTTC	CAIRDPATYEQYF
NA	NA	TRBV7-9	TRBJ2-4	TGTGCCAGCAGCAGCGACTACCTAGCCAAAAACATTCAGTACTTC	CASSSDYLAKNIQYF
few	TRBD1	TRBV25-1	TRBJ2-5	TGTGCCAGCAGTGGGCGACAGGGTGGCCAAGAGACCCAGTACTTC	CASSGRQGGQETQYF
NA	TRBD2	TRBV27	TRBJ2-7	TGTGCCAGCAGTTTAATGGGGACTAGCGGGACATACGAGCAGTACTTC	CASSLMGTSGTYEQYF
few	NA	TRBV4-2	TRBJ2-2	TGTGCCAGCAGCCAAGTTCAAATAGCTCCCGCCGGGGAGCTGTTTTTT	CASSQVQIAPAGELFF
few	NA	TRBV5-1	TRBJ2-7	TGCGCCAGCAGCCCCGGACAGTACTTTAAGGTTCCGGAGGGACGGAGGTACGAGCAGTACTTC	CASSPGQYFKVPEGRRYEQYF
few	TRBD2	TRBV15	TRBJ2-3	TGTGCCACCAGCAGAGACTGGACTAGCGGGACTAGCACAGATACGCAGTATTTT	CATSRDWTSGTSTDTQYF
few	NA	TRBV7-9	TRBJ1-2	TGTGCCAGCAGCTTAGACCGGGGCCGAGGCTACACCTTC	CASSLDRGRGYTF
NA	NA	TRBV5-4	TRBJ2-3	TGTGCCAGCAGCTCCCGGGACGAGAACACAGATACGCAGTATTTT	CASSSRDENTDTQYF
NA	NA	TRBV28	TRBJ1-1	TGTGCCAGCAGTTCTGGTGGGACACCGAAAAACACTGAAGCTTTCTTT	CASSSGGTPKNTEAFF
few	NA	TRBV18	TRBJ2-2	TGTGCCAGCTCACCGCTCAGGGATACCGGGGAGCTGTTTTTT	CASSPLRDTGELFF
few	TRBD1	TRBV28	TRBJ1-5	TGTGCCAGCGGGACAGGTCTTTCGCGGCCCCAGCATTTT	CASGTGLSRPQHF
NA	NA	TRBV21-1	TRBJ2-3	TGTGCCAGCAGCAAAGTCGGACTTTACACAGATACGCAGTATTTT	CASSKVGLYTDTQYF
few	TRBD1	TRBV18	TRBJ2-7	TGTGCCAGCTCACCAACAAATGACAGGGGTGAGGAGCAGTACTTC	CASSPTNDRGEEQYF
few	NA	TRBV4-1	TRBJ2-3	TGCGCCAGCAGCCAGCTACAGGGAAGCGGACGGTTACATACGCAGTATTTT	CASSQLQGSGRLHTQYF
NA	TRBD2	TRBV4-2	TRBJ2-2	TGTGCCAGCAGCCAAGATCCAGCGGGAAGTTTTTCCGGGGAGCTGTTTTTT	CASSQDPAGSFSGELFF
NA	NA	TRBV29-1	TRBJ2-7	TGCAGCGTTGAAGACGGAGGGGCGCAAACAAGTGAGCAGTACTTC	CSVEDGGAQTSEQYF
NA	TRBD1	TRBV6-1	TRBJ2-1	TGTGCCAGTATCCGGGACAGGGGCCACGATGAGCAGTTCTTC	CASIRDRGHDEQFF
NA	NA	TRBV4-2	TRBJ2-1	TGTGCCAGCAGCCAAGATGGACAGAACTACAATGAGCAGTTCTTC	CASSQDGQNYNEQFF
NA	TRBD2	TRBV19	TRBJ2-1	TGTGCCAGTAGTGTAGCGGGAGGACGCTACAATGAGCAGTTCTTC	CASSVAGGRYNEQFF
NA	NA	TRBV5-1	TRBJ2-7	TGCGCCAGCAGCTTGGATGGCAGGAGCTACGAGCAGTACTTC	CASSLDGRSYEQYF
NA	TRBD1	TRBV6-1	TRBJ1-5	TGTGCCAGCAGTGTAACAGGGGTTGGCAATCAGCCCCAGCATTTT	CASSVTGVGNQPQHF
few	NA	TRBV2	TRBJ1-1	TGTGCCAGCAGTGAAGTCGGTAACACTGAAGCTTTCTTT	CASSEVGNTEAFF
NA	TRBD1	TRBV18	TRBJ1-1	TGTGCCAGCTCGCCCTACGGGGCAGGGGGCGAGGGGACTGAAGCTTTCTTT	CASSPYGAGGEGTEAFF
few	NA	TRBV15	TRBJ2-2	TGTGCCACCAAACGCGGGGACGTGGCGACCGGGGAGCTGTTTTTT	CATKRGDVATGELFF
few	TRBD2	TRBV28	TRBJ2-1	TGTGCCAGCAGTTTTCCTAGCGGGAGGGCCTACAATGAGCAGTTCTTC	CASSFPSGRAYNEQFF
NA	TRBD2	TRBV28	TRBJ2-7	TGTGCCAGCAGTTCCCCGGGTAGCGGGGGTACCTACGAGCAGTACTTC	CASSSPGSGGTYEQYF
few	TRBD1	TRBV28	TRBJ2-5	TGTGCCAGCAGTTTACCCAGGGGGAGAGGCCAAGAGACCCAGTACTTC	CASSLPRGRGQETQYF
NA	NA	TRBV27	TRBJ2-1	TGTGCCAGCAGTGGGCAGCAGTTCTTC	CASSGQQFF
NA	TRBD1	TRBV11-1	TRBJ2-5	TGTGCCAGCAGCATCCGACAGGGGGCAAAGGAGACCCAGTACTTC	CASSIRQGAKETQYF
NA	NA	TRBV4-3	TRBJ2-4	TGCGCCAGCAGCCAAGATCAGAATTGGGGGGCCAAAAACATTCAGTACTTC	CASSQDQNWGAKNIQYF
NA	NA	TRBV5-1	TRBJ1-2	TGCGCCAGCAGCTTGTTCACAGGCCAACGAATCTTC	CASSLFTGQRIF
NA	TRBD2	TRBV5-1	TRBJ2-1	TGCGCCAGCAGCAATGCCGGGACTAGCGGGTTGAATGAGCAGTTCTTC	CASSNAGTSGLNEQFF
NA	NA	TRBV7-6	TRBJ2-1	TGTGCCAGCAGCGTAAGTCGTTCCTACAATGAGCAGTTCTTC	CASSVSRSYNEQFF
few	TRBD1	TRBV6-5	TRBJ1-5	TGTGCCAGCATCGCGCGACAGGGGAGGAAGCCCCAGCATTTT	CASIARQGRKPQHF
NA	TRBD2	TRBV2	TRBJ2-7	TGTGCCAGCAGTGGACTAGCGGGAGGCTCCTACGAGCAGTACTTC	CASSGLAGGSYEQYF
NA	NA	TRBV12-1	TRBJ2-5	TGTGCCAGCAGCTCTGGCCCCTTGAGAGGGGGCCAGCACGGGACCCAGTACTTC	CASSSGPLRGGQHGTQYF
NA	NA	TRBV20-1	TRBJ2-7	TGCAGTGCTAGGAGCCCTGAGCAGTACTTC	CSARSPEQYF
NA	NA	TRBV6-5	TRBJ2-4	TGTGCCAGCAGGGGGGCCAAAAACATTCAGTACTTC	CASRGAKNIQYF
NA	NA	TRBV19	TRBJ2-1	TGTGCCAGTAGTTTGAGGACTGGGGGTAGGTACAATGAGCAGTTCTTC	CASSLRTGGRYNEQFF
NA	NA	TRBV5-8	TRBJ1-4	TGTGCCAGCAGCCTTGGGGAAAGGAATGAAAAACTGTTTTTT	CASSLGERNEKLFF
few	NA	TRBV28	TRBJ2-7	TGTGCCAGCAGTTTTGCTCCGGGACAACGGTACTTC	CASSFAPGQRYF
NA	NA	TRBV28	TRBJ1-2	TGTGCCAGCAGTTCTAATAGGGACGGTGGCTATGGCTACACCTTC	CASSSNRDGGYGYTF
once	TRBD2	TRBV9	TRBJ2-1	TGTGCCAGCAGCGTAAGTACTAGCGGGACCTTCTCCTACAATGAGCAGTTCTTC	CASSVSTSGTFSYNEQFF
few	NA	TRBV25-1	TRBJ1-2	TGTGCCAGCAGTCAAGGGGGGGCGCGAGATGGCTACACCTTC	CASSQGGARDGYTF